This T cell receptor (beta chain) is from a study of CD8 T cells in Susac syndrome. As to this clonotype: Its antigen remains unidentified.

Whole-study findings and limits: As acknowledged by the study, its TCR sequencing and HLA analysis included a relatively small number of individuals.

This CDR3 is 15 amino acids long. The J segment lost 0 bases and the V segment lost 3 bases, leaving 3 bases of the junction unmatched. With random hexamers, 0.5 to 1 ug RNA was reverse transcribed. Amplification of TCR beta CDR3 was carried out by immunoSEQ multiplex PCR, which covered 54 Vbeta and 13 Jbeta segments. In TCRdb, the immunoSEQ multiplex PCR reads were re-called with MiXCR into one record per CDR3 protein. The table includes approximately 190,000 distinct CDR3 sequences, about 96% detected once. In blood CD8+ and CD4+ T cells, TCR beta underwent sequencing. Isolation of CD8+ and CD4+ T cells was performed negatively, whereas enrichment of TEMRA cells was done by FACS.

V and J are TRBV12-3 or TRBV12-4 and TRBJ1-2, with 8 bases aligning to TRBD1. This receptor was obtained from a human donor with multiple sclerosis. Sequenced input: CD4+ T cells from PBMCs. The CDR3 DNA reads as TGTGCCAGCAGTTTTGGACAGGGCTCTAACTATGGCTACACCTTC. It yields the protein CASSFGQGSNYGYTF.